A selection of T cell receptor beta chains follows, all from one sample in a study of shared clonotypes between healthy human individuals. The data were produced by immunoSEQ multiplex PCR, yet TCRdb's version contains in-frame clones alone and is incomplete. Of 780,000 or so clones in the sample, around 70% were seen once. Sequences were obtained from memory CD4+ T cells sorted from blood. Receptor source: a woman between 25 and 40 years old in good health. Each CDR3 is given with its conserved first and last residue. A D gene is named only where the DNA matches it firmly. Clone size is given for some rows only: seen once, a few or many times, or a class if the clone is expanded.

13	few	TRBJ2-1	.	TRBV6-6	CASSFLGYSEQFF	TGTGCCAGCAGTTTTCTAGGGTACTCCGAGCAGTTCTTC
13	.	TRBJ2-3	.	TRBV6-1	CASSTSFMDTQYF	TGTGCCAGCAGTACGTCCTTTATGGATACGCAGTATTTT
16	.	TRBJ2-1	TRBD2	TRBV7-2	CASSLRGLAGAYEQFF	TGTGCCAGCAGCTTACGGGGACTAGCGGGAGCTTATGAGCAGTTCTTC
13	.	TRBJ2-6	.	TRBV5-8	CASSWGGANVLTF	TGTGCCAGCAGCTGGGGCGGGGCCAACGTCCTGACTTTC
15	.	TRBJ2-3	TRBD1	TRBV7-9	CASSLMGQGEDTQYF	TGTGCCAGCAGCTTAATGGGACAGGGAGAAGATACGCAGTATTTT
15	.	TRBJ2-5	TRBD2	TRBV7-2	CASSLTGLAGETQYF	TGTGCCAGCAGCTTAACGGGACTAGCGGGAGAGACCCAGTACTTC
13	.	TRBJ2-7	.	TRBV28	CASSSSQGYEQYF	TGTGCCAGCAGTTCGTCCCAGGGTTACGAGCAGTACTTC
16	once	TRBJ2-3	TRBD1	TRBV7-9	CASSLRRGHGTDTQYF	TGTGCCAGCAGCCTTAGAAGGGGGCATGGGACAGATACGCAGTATTTT
16	.	TRBJ2-1	.	TRBV5-1	CASSAHYSSSYNEQFF	TGCGCCAGCAGCGCCCACTATTCGAGCTCCTACAATGAGCAGTTCTTC
15	.	TRBJ2-2	TRBD1	TRBV19	CASSTGQVNTGELFF	TGTGCCAGTAGTACGGGACAGGTGAACACCGGGGAGCTGTTTTTT
15	once	TRBJ1-5	TRBD1	TRBV19	CASRPDRVVGQPQHF	TGTGCCAGTAGACCTGACAGGGTGGTGGGTCAGCCCCAGCATTTT
14	once	TRBJ1-1	.	TRBV6-6	CASRGDGSNTEAFF	TGTGCCAGCAGGGGGGACGGCTCGAACACTGAAGCTTTCTTT
14	.	TRBJ2-1	.	TRBV9	CASSVVQYDNEQFF	TGTGCCAGCAGCGTTGTCCAATATGACAATGAGCAGTTCTTC
16	few	TRBJ2-7	.	TRBV5-8	CASSLVAVLSSNEQYF	TGTGCCAGCAGCTTGGTCGCCGTACTGTCTTCGAACGAGCAGTACTTC
15	once	TRBJ2-3	.	TRBV6-1	CASSEQGTSTDTQYF	TGTGCCAGCAGTGAACAGGGAACTAGCACAGATACGCAGTATTTT
16	.	TRBJ2-2	.	TRBV5-4	CASSRPLAGNTGELFF	TGTGCCAGCAGCCGACCACTTGCTGGAAACACCGGGGAGCTGTTTTTT
16	.	TRBJ2-3	TRBD2	TRBV18	CASSPGSGSPSDTQYF	TGTGCCAGCTCACCGGGTAGCGGGAGTCCATCAGATACGCAGTATTTT
14	.	TRBJ1-2	.	TRBV9	CASSAVRDRDGYTF	TGTGCCAGCAGCGCGGTGAGGGACCGCGATGGCTACACCTTC
17	.	TRBJ2-2	TRBD2	TRBV7-9	CASSFPLAGVGTGELFF	TGTGCCAGCAGCTTCCCCCTGGCGGGAGTGGGGACCGGGGAGCTGTTTTTT
15	.	TRBJ1-5	.	TRBV7-8	CASSEQGDGNQPQHF	TGTGCCAGCAGCGAACAGGGAGACGGCAATCAGCCCCAGCATTTT
13	.	TRBJ2-7	.	TRBV28	CASSLPDAYEQYF	TGTGCCAGCAGTTTGCCGGACGCCTACGAGCAGTACTTC
11	.	TRBJ2-1	.	TRBV29-1	CSPWTYNEQFF	TGCAGCCCCTGGACCTACAATGAGCAGTTCTTC
16	few	TRBJ2-4	.	TRBV6-1	CASSEARGGARNIQYF	TGTGCCAGCAGTGAAGCGCGTGGGGGGGCGCGGAACATTCAGTACTTC
14	.	TRBJ1-1	.	TRBV19	CASKAKPMNTEAFF	TGTGCCAGTAAGGCAAAGCCTATGAACACTGAAGCTTTCTTT
13	.	TRBJ2-2	.	TRBV29-1	CSVPDGNTGELFF	TGCAGCGTTCCGGACGGGAACACCGGGGAGCTGTTTTTT
16	.	TRBJ2-2	TRBD1	TRBV18	CASSPQDRGNTGELFF	TGTGCCAGCTCACCCCAGGACAGGGGTAACACCGGGGAGCTGTTTTTT
13	.	TRBJ1-4	.	TRBV29-1	CSVLTEHNEKLFF	TGCAGCGTTCTCACGGAGCATAATGAAAAACTGTTTTTT
14	.	TRBJ1-5	.	TRBV6-6	CASSYKGTDQPQHF	TGTGCCAGCAGTTACAAGGGCACTGATCAGCCCCAGCATTTT
14	.	TRBJ1-5	TRBD1	TRBV5-1	CASSLAGGEQPQHF	TGCGCCAGCAGCTTGGCAGGGGGCGAGCAGCCCCAGCATTTT
15	.	TRBJ2-7	TRBD1	TRBV5-1	CASSTGTASSYEQYF	TGCGCCAGCAGCACCGGGACAGCAAGCTCCTACGAGCAGTACTTC
16	few	TRBJ2-6	.	TRBV15	CATSSDPYSGANVLTF	TGTGCCACCAGCAGTGACCCCTACTCTGGGGCCAACGTCCTGACTTTC
15	once	TRBJ1-5	.	TRBV18	CASSPSGLLGQPQHF	TGTGCCAGCTCACCCAGTGGACTTCTCGGTCAGCCCCAGCATTTT
15	.	TRBJ1-5	.	TRBV6-6	CASSYEVMGNQPQHF	TGTGCCAGCAGTTACGAGGTTATGGGCAATCAGCCCCAGCATTTT
14	.	TRBJ1-4	.	TRBV6-5	CASSYRHSNEKLFF	TGTGCCAGCAGTTACAGACACTCTAATGAAAAACTGTTTTTT
17	.	TRBJ2-5	.	TRBV4-1	CASSQAPHGGLGETQYF	TGCGCCAGCAGCCAAGCCCCCCACGGAGGGTTGGGGGAGACCCAGTACTTC
16	.	TRBJ2-2	.	TRBV2	CASSSWEAPNTGELFF	TGTGCCAGCAGTTCGTGGGAGGCCCCGAACACCGGGGAGCTGTTTTTT
15	.	TRBJ2-2	TRBD1	TRBV4-2	CASSKGQSNTGELFF	TGTGCCAGCAGCAAGGGACAGTCGAACACCGGGGAGCTGTTTTTT
17	.	TRBJ2-5	TRBD2	TRBV18	CASSPSLAGVKQETQYF	TGTGCCAGCTCACCCTCGCTAGCGGGAGTGAAACAAGAGACCCAGTACTTC
15	.	TRBJ1-1	TRBD1	TRBV5-4	CASSFNRGKNTEAFF	TGTGCCAGCAGCTTTAACAGGGGCAAGAACACTGAAGCTTTCTTT
13	.	TRBJ1-5	.	TRBV29-1	CSVLWGSNQPQHF	TGCAGCGTTTTATGGGGAAGCAATCAGCCCCAGCATTTT
14	.	TRBJ2-7	TRBD2	TRBV28	CASTETSGAYEQYF	TGTGCCAGCACCGAGACTAGCGGGGCCTACGAGCAGTACTTC